The sample holds a few counts of the clone carrying this T cell receptor beta chain. This sample is part of a study of cytomegalovirus exposure and HLA in healthy donors. PCR primers comprised 60 Vbeta and 13 Jbeta primers. Assay: immunoSEQ multiplex PCR; the TCRdb copy retains only in-frame clones and omits some. The sample lists 87,000 or so clones, around 64% seen once, with under 4% in the top ten. Material for sequencing was PBMCs. This TCR was sampled from a man aged 55 to 70 in good health and CMV-seronegative.

The CDR3, as DNA: TGTGCCAGCACGTACCAGAATGAGCAGTTCTTC. Translating it yields CASTYQNEQFF. This sequence joins TRBV2 and TRBJ2-1; D is unresolved. Looked up from germline, CDR1 is SNHLY and CDR2 is FYNNEI. The CDR3 is made up of 11 amino acids. V was cut by 7 bases and J by 7 bases, with 8 bases left in between.